This is a list of T cell receptor beta chains from one sample in a study of blood T cell repertoires in COVID-19. Profiling relied on immunoSEQ multiplex PCR, and the TCRdb table lists in-frame clones only, not all of them. The sample yields 200,000 or so clones, about 80% seen once. Sequenced input: PBMCs or T cells enriched from blood (not recorded which). The receptors originated from a man between 60 and 70 years old who had recovered from COVID-19. Each CDR3 is given with its conserved first and last residue. Each record gives: clone size, V gene, J gene, CDR3 protein. Part of the rows lack a size; the others show once, few, many or a class for expanded clones.

clone size: NA; V gene: TRBV9; J gene: TRBJ1-1; CDR3 protein: CASSVQAAGGTEAFF
clone size: NA; V gene: TRBV13; J gene: TRBJ1-3; CDR3 protein: CASSSRGDKGNTIYF
clone size: NA; V gene: TRBV4-3; J gene: TRBJ1-5; CDR3 protein: CASSQDGAGYQPQHF
clone size: NA; V gene: TRBV10-3; J gene: TRBJ1-4; CDR3 protein: CAISKDRLAGEKLFF
clone size: once; V gene: TRBV5-4; J gene: TRBJ2-5; CDR3 protein: CASSLESSSGGETQYF
clone size: few; V gene: TRBV3-1/TRBV3-2; J gene: TRBJ1-3; CDR3 protein: CASSQEQGTGNTIYF
clone size: NA; V gene: TRBV14; J gene: TRBJ2-4; CDR3 protein: CASSQDRASGGRGAKNIQYF
clone size: NA; V gene: TRBV6-6; J gene: TRBJ1-6; CDR3 protein: CASSPQGADNSPLHF
clone size: NA; V gene: TRBV21-1; J gene: TRBJ1-2; CDR3 protein: CASSRESGQGAFYGYTF
clone size: NA; V gene: TRBV11-3; J gene: TRBJ2-5; CDR3 protein: CASSPLIGGGYQETQYF
clone size: NA; V gene: TRBV12-3/TRBV12-4; J gene: TRBJ1-1; CDR3 protein: CASKPDRGEAFF
clone size: NA; V gene: TRBV12-3/TRBV12-4; J gene: TRBJ1-4; CDR3 protein: CASSLREGEKLFF
clone size: NA; V gene: TRBV24-1; J gene: TRBJ2-2; CDR3 protein: CASGGAGTGELFF
clone size: once; V gene: TRBV5-1; J gene: TRBJ1-2; CDR3 protein: CASSLETGNNYGYTF
clone size: NA; V gene: TRBV5-1; J gene: TRBJ1-3; CDR3 protein: CASREGTGDGNTIYF
clone size: NA; V gene: TRBV19; J gene: TRBJ2-1; CDR3 protein: CASDRGRSSYNEQFF
clone size: NA; V gene: TRBV19; J gene: TRBJ1-1; CDR3 protein: CASTRTDLNTEAFF
clone size: NA; V gene: TRBV18; J gene: TRBJ1-2; CDR3 protein: CASSPRDRGSIEYGYTF
clone size: NA; V gene: TRBV5-1; J gene: TRBJ1-3; CDR3 protein: CASSPRTDSGNTIYF
clone size: NA; V gene: TRBV2; J gene: TRBJ2-1; CDR3 protein: CASGTSSYNEQFF
clone size: NA; V gene: TRBV5-5; J gene: TRBJ1-2; CDR3 protein: CASSLSPGLEGYTF
clone size: NA; V gene: TRBV6-1; J gene: TRBJ2-6; CDR3 protein: CASSGAHTGYGANVLTF
clone size: NA; V gene: TRBV6-5; J gene: TRBJ1-6; CDR3 protein: CASSYSRMDSNSPLHF
clone size: NA; V gene: TRBV11-2; J gene: TRBJ2-3; CDR3 protein: CASSSTYRSTDTQYF
clone size: once; V gene: TRBV11-3; J gene: TRBJ2-1; CDR3 protein: CASSYRQGSYNEQFF
clone size: NA; V gene: TRBV6-5; J gene: TRBJ2-7; CDR3 protein: CASSYSSYEAYEQYF
clone size: NA; V gene: TRBV5-6; J gene: TRBJ2-2; CDR3 protein: CASSLGGLAGTGELFF
clone size: NA; V gene: TRBV11-2; J gene: TRBJ2-3; CDR3 protein: CASSLGPGQGSDTQYF
clone size: NA; V gene: TRBV29-1; J gene: TRBJ1-1; CDR3 protein: CSVRQGAGTEAFF
clone size: NA; V gene: TRBV5-5; J gene: TRBJ2-7; CDR3 protein: CASSLVAGYEQYF
clone size: NA; V gene: TRBV2; J gene: TRBJ1-2; CDR3 protein: CASSEFSYGYTF
clone size: NA; V gene: TRBV7-2; J gene: TRBJ1-6; CDR3 protein: CASSLAPGDSPLHF
clone size: few; V gene: TRBV27; J gene: TRBJ1-5; CDR3 protein: CASSPGQGPSQPQHF
clone size: NA; V gene: TRBV7-9; J gene: TRBJ2-2; CDR3 protein: CASSSVGGSNTGELFF
clone size: NA; V gene: TRBV6-1; J gene: TRBJ2-7; CDR3 protein: CASSQAGTVSYEQYF
clone size: NA; V gene: TRBV5-1; J gene: TRBJ1-6; CDR3 protein: CASSSTTGTYNSPLHF
clone size: NA; V gene: TRBV7-8; J gene: TRBJ1-5; CDR3 protein: CASSLVGGPSNQPQHF
clone size: NA; V gene: TRBV2; J gene: TRBJ1-4; CDR3 protein: CASSPPAVRGDEKLFF
clone size: NA; V gene: TRBV6-5; J gene: TRBJ1-2; CDR3 protein: CASSPGTGQGRRYTF
clone size: NA; V gene: TRBV5-4; J gene: TRBJ2-3; CDR3 protein: CASSLAGTDTDTQYF
clone size: NA; V gene: TRBV10-1; J gene: TRBJ2-7; CDR3 protein: CASSAERRAEQYF
clone size: NA; V gene: TRBV19; J gene: TRBJ1-2; CDR3 protein: CATSTESNYGYTF
clone size: few; V gene: TRBV19; J gene: TRBJ1-2; CDR3 protein: CASSRSGAFAYGYTF
clone size: NA; V gene: TRBV4-3; J gene: TRBJ1-6; CDR3 protein: CASSHRGQGGNSPLHF
clone size: NA; V gene: TRBV5-1; J gene: TRBJ1-1; CDR3 protein: CASSSNTEAFF
clone size: few; V gene: TRBV6-5; J gene: TRBJ2-7; CDR3 protein: CASRSTGGSSYEQYF
clone size: NA; V gene: TRBV7-9; J gene: TRBJ1-1; CDR3 protein: CASSQTGYEAFF
clone size: NA; V gene: TRBV28; J gene: TRBJ1-6; CDR3 protein: CASTLGTGYNSPLHF
clone size: NA; V gene: TRBV6-6; J gene: TRBJ1-2; CDR3 protein: CASSQDRVGGYTF
clone size: NA; V gene: TRBV5-1; J gene: TRBJ2-5; CDR3 protein: CASSWDREGQETQYF
clone size: NA; V gene: TRBV19; J gene: TRBJ2-1; CDR3 protein: CASKGQGWNEQFF